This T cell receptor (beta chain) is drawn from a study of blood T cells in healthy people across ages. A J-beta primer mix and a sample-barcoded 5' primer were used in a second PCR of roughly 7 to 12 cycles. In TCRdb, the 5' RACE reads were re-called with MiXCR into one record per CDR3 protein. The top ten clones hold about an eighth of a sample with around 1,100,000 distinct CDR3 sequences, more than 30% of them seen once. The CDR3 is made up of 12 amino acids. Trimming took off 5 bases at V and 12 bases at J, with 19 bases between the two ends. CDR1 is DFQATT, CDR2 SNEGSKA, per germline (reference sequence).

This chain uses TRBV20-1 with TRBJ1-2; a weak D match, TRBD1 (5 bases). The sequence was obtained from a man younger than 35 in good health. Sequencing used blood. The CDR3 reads CSAVNSGTVHTF. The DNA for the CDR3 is TGCAGTGCTGTAAATTCCGGGACGGTTCACACCTTC.